Described below is a single T cell receptor (beta chain) sequence and its context. Its specificity is not known. Compared with germline, one end of the junction differs, possibly owing to a read error. The CDR3 runs 15 residues. Germline V CDR1 and CDR2: KGHSH, LQKENI. This entry is derived from a study of post-analysis software for immune sequencing data. Looking at the study overall: Relapsing-remitting, secondary progressive and progressive-relapsing multiple sclerosis courses were included.

Researchers reported that TCR beta cDNA libraries carried unique molecular identifiers. Some 500,000 cDNA molecules came from around 1 to 9.1 million T cells. Via MiXCR, TCRdb re-called the PCR reads, giving one row per CDR3 protein. The data show about 540,000 distinct CDR3 sequences, about a third seen once. Findings and limits, study-wide: Roughly 5 TRBV segments, TRBV5-6, TRBV5-1 and TRBV20-1 among them, were found more frequent in patients than controls. Controls significantly exceeded multiple sclerosis patients in normalized Chao1 diversity.

The chain recombines TRBV18 with TRBJ1-5; D perhaps matches TRBD1 (6 bases). The specimen was blood. The sequence was collected from a girl between 2 and 17 years old with multiple sclerosis. CDR3 in DNA: TGTGCCAGCTCGCCACAGGGAGGTGGTAATCAGCCCCAGCATTTT. Translation: CASSPQGGGNQPQHF.